The 25 T cell receptor beta chains listed next were all sequenced from one sample in a study of monozygotic twins with inflammatory bowel disease (dated by TCRdb to between 2018 and 2020). Receptor amplification or capture employed 5' RACE. Sequencing instrument: Illumina HiSeq 2500. Through TCRdb reprocessing, the reads give one entry per CDR3 protein sequence; DNA is omitted. This sample's table has entries for 300,000 to 400,000 distinct CDR3 sequences. The top ten clonotypes cover 2.6% of the sample. The specimen sequenced was blood. These receptors were obtained from a human donor with ulcerative colitis or Crohn's disease, or a healthy co-twin of an affected twin (not recorded which).

This chain uses TRBV7-2 with TRBJ1-4; TCRdb picks TRBD1, but there is no DNA to check that call. Germline CDR1 and CDR2: SGHTA and FQGNSA. The CDR3 covers 14 residues. CDR3 loop: CASSKSGRNEKLFF.

This chain uses TRBV12-3 or TRBV12-4 with TRBJ1-1; TCRdb's D call of TRBD1 is untestable without DNA. This CDR3 is 13 amino acids long. This CDR3 reads CASTRVENTEAFF.

The chain combines TRBV6-5 with TRBJ2-7; TCRdb's D call of TRBD1 is untestable without DNA. Per the germline V gene, CDR1 is MNHEY and CDR2 is SVGAGI. This CDR3 contains 17 residues. CDR3 in amino acids: CASSYAGGPSRGYEQYF.

This chain joins TRBV27 and TRBJ2-1; TCRdb selects TRBD2, and the lack of DNA leaves this call unchecked. The germline V gene has CDR1 MNHEY and CDR2 SMNVEV (reference sequence). The CDR3 covers 13 residues. CDR3 residues: CAGKRVGNNEQFF.

This chain connects TRBV20-1 to TRBJ1-5; TCRdb's D gene call, TRBD1, goes unchecked for lack of DNA. The CDR3 has 14 amino acids. Per germline, CDR1 DFQATT and CDR2 SNEGSKA (reference sequence). CDR3 in amino acids: CSAGDRGIYQPQHF.

The rearrangement links TRBV5-1 to TRBJ2-7; the D call from TCRdb, TRBD1, cannot be confirmed without DNA. CDR1 and CDR2 (germline): SGHRS, YFSETQ. CDR3 length equals 15 residues. The CDR3 loop reads CASSSGTVDAYEQYF. The full variable domain, rest sourced from reference TRBV5-1 and TRBJ2-7, is KAGVTQTPRYLIKTRGQQVTLSCSPISGHRSVSWYQQTPGQGLQFLFEYFSETQRNKGNFPGRFSGRQFSNSRSEMNVSTLELGDSALYLCASSSGTVDAYEQYFGPGTRLTVT.

V usage is TRBV5-1 and J usage is TRBJ2-7; TCRdb outputs TRBD1, but without DNA this stays unchecked. There are 15 residues in the CDR3. Germline V gene sequence: CDR1 SGHRS, CDR2 YFSETQ. The CDR3 sequence: CASSPTGMRSYEQYF.

This rearrangement joins TRBV20-1 to TRBJ2-7; TCRdb designates TRBD1, a call that cannot be tested without DNA. This CDR3 region has 15 residues. The V gene's germline CDR1 is DFQATT and CDR2 SNEGSKA (reference sequence). The CDR3 loop is CSARDSGGQSYEQYF.

V usage is TRBV15 and J usage is TRBJ2-2; the D gene TCRdb calls, TRBD2, cannot be checked with no DNA. Germline values: CDR1 LNHNV, CDR2 YYDKDF (reference sequence). The CDR3 is made up of 17 amino acids. CDR3 protein: CATSRSRGTTQTGELFF.

The rearrangement joins TRBV9 to TRBJ2-5. Germline lookup yields CDR1 SGDLS and CDR2 YYNGEE. The CDR3 runs 14 residues. The CDR3 protein is CASSVDRTAVTQYF.

This chain connects TRBV7-2 to TRBJ2-7; TCRdb proposes TRBD2, but this gene call is untestable without DNA. Germline loops: CDR1 SGHTA, CDR2 FQGNSA. This CDR3 has 15 residues. The chain's CDR3 is CASSPHQRGAGEQYF.

The V and J genes are TRBV4-1 and TRBJ2-2. Germline CDR1 reads MGHRA; CDR2 reads YSYEKL. The CDR3 extends over 14 amino acids. CDR3 sequence reads: CASSQGSYTGELFF.

The chain employs TRBV6-1 and TRBJ1-4. The CDR3 is 14 residues long. Germline V gene sequence: CDR1 MNHNS, CDR2 SASEGT. CDR3 sequence: CASSLSGANEKLFF.

The rearrangement links TRBV6-5 to TRBJ2-2; absent DNA, TCRdb's TRBD1 call cannot be checked. Germline CDR1 MNHEY, CDR2 SVGAGI. This CDR3 region has 13 residues. CDR3 sequence reads: CASRAYKGGELFF.

The chain carries TRBV28 and TRBJ1-1; checking the TCRdb D call of TRBD1 is not possible without DNA. The CDR3 spans 14 residues. Germline values: CDR1 MDHEN, CDR2 SYDVKM. The CDR3 here is CASSITPGDTEAFF.

The chain joins TRBV5-6 to TRBJ1-5; TCRdb's D call, TRBD1, is unchecked because there is no DNA. This CDR3 has 14 amino acids. Germline CDR1 is SGHDT and CDR2 is YYEEEE. Here the CDR3 reads CASSRTDYNQHQHF.

The chain employs TRBV19 and TRBJ1-6; TCRdb's D call of TRBD1 is untestable without DNA. The CDR3 has 16 amino acids. Germline values: CDR1 LNHDA, CDR2 SQIVND (reference sequence). CDR3 protein: CASRKQGADNNSPLHF.

The V gene is TRBV20-1, the J gene TRBJ2-5; there is no DNA to check the TCRdb D call of TRBD1. The germline gives CDR1 DFQATT, CDR2 SNEGSKA (reference sequence). The CDR3 has 13 residues. CDR3 region: CSVCLGGMETQYF.

V and J are TRBV5-5 and TRBJ1-2; TCRdb selects TRBD1, and the lack of DNA leaves this call unchecked. The CDR3 is made up of 15 amino acids. From germline, CDR1 is SGHKS and CDR2 YYEKEE (reference sequence). The CDR3 is CASSASTGGYYGYTF. The complete variable domain, with remaining parts taken from reference TRBV5-5 and TRBJ1-2, reads DAGVTQSPTHLIKTRGQQVTLRCSPISGHKSVSWYQQVLGQGPQFIFQYYEKEERGRGNFPDRFSARQFPNYSSELNVNALLLGDSALYLCASSASTGGYYGYTFGSGTRLTVV.

The chain has TRBV16 and TRBJ2-7; the D call from TCRdb, TRBD1, cannot be confirmed without DNA. Germline V gene lookup returns CDR1 KGHSY and CDR2 FQNENV. The CDR3 length is 16 residues. This CDR3 reads CASSHPGVGQGDWKYF.

The V and J genes are TRBV10-3 and TRBJ2-7. The germline gives CDR1 ENHRY, CDR2 SYGVKD. The CDR3 consists of 12 residues. The CDR3 sequence: CAISESGYEQYF.

The V and J genes are TRBV20-1 and TRBJ2-5; TCRdb gives TRBD1 as the D gene, but with no DNA this cannot be confirmed. This CDR3 has 15 residues. Germline V gene lookup returns CDR1 DFQATT and CDR2 SNEGSKA (reference sequence). Here the CDR3 reads CSARDPRGWGETQYF.

This chain connects TRBV27 to TRBJ2-4; TCRdb reports TRBD1, a call that lacks DNA to check it against. Germline CDR1 reads MNHEY; CDR2 reads SMNVEV (reference sequence). The CDR3 loop spans 12 amino acids. The chain's CDR3 is CASSSWGNIQYF.

This chain links TRBV7-9 with TRBJ2-5; TCRdb picks TRBD1, but there is no DNA to check that call. The CDR3 contains 14 residues. Germline values: CDR1 SEHNR, CDR2 FQNEAQ (reference sequence). CDR3 region: CASSWTGGQETQYF.

V and J are TRBV7-3 and TRBJ2-3; no DNA is available, so the TRBD2 call from TCRdb remains unchecked. CDR1 and CDR2 (germline): SGHTA, FQGTGA. The CDR3 is 16 residues long. CDR3 loop: CASSFRLAGFTDTQYF.